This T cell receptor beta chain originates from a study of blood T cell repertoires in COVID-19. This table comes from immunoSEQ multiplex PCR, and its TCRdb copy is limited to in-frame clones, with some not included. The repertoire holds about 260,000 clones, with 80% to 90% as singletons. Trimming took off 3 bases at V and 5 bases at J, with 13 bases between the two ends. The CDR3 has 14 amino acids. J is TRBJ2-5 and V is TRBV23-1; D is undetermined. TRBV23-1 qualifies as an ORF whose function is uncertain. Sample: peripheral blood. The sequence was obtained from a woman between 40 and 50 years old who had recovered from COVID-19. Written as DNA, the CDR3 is TGCGCCAGCAGTCATTTCGGGTTCTTGGAGACCCAGTACTTC. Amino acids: CASSHFGFLETQYF.